This T cell receptor beta chain came from a study of blood T cells in healthy people across ages. Study outcomes and limitations: Diversity of TCR beta correlated strongly with naive T cell percentage.

A second PCR of roughly 7 to 11 cycles used a sample-barcoded 5' primer and a J-beta primer mix. TCRdb passed the 5' RACE reads through MiXCR, listing each CDR3 protein once. The table includes about 970,000 distinct CDR3 sequences, about 51% detected once. As concerns this clonotype: Its specificity is unknown.

Germline V lookup: CDR1 SEHNR, CDR2 FQNEAQ (reference sequence). V was clipped by 5 bases and J by 6 bases, with 13 bases between them. The CDR3 runs 13 residues. The receptor comes from a woman aged 60-75 years in good health. The V call is TRBV7-9, the J call TRBJ1-1, with no clear D. The sample comprised blood. In DNA, the CDR3 is TGTGCCAGCAGCGCTATCGGCAGCCCTGAAGCTTTCTTT. Translating it yields CASSAIGSPEAFF.